This TCR beta chain was sequenced in a study of identical twins. Study conclusions and caveats: Twin-shared out-of-frame alpha sequences showed excess low generation probability.

This clonotype was counted many times. The antigen is not known. CDR3 length: 15 residues. CDR1 is MNHNS, CDR2 SASEGT, per germline. V lost 6 bases and J 6 bases, leaving 17 bases between the germline ends. Each CDR3 protein is one row after TCRdb ran MiXCR on the 5' RACE reads. The sample comprises approximately 670,000 distinct CDR3 sequences, 6% to 6.5% of which are singletons, and about 1.8% rests with the top ten. This receptor was taken from a man aged 18 to 35 in good health. The specimen was naive T cells sorted from blood. The chain carries TRBV6-1 and TRBJ2-2; maybe TRBD2 (5 bases). The CDR3 spells CASSEPGFASGELFF. The CDR3 DNA is TGTGCCAGCAGCGAACCGGGATTCGCCTCCGGGGAGCTGTTTTTT.